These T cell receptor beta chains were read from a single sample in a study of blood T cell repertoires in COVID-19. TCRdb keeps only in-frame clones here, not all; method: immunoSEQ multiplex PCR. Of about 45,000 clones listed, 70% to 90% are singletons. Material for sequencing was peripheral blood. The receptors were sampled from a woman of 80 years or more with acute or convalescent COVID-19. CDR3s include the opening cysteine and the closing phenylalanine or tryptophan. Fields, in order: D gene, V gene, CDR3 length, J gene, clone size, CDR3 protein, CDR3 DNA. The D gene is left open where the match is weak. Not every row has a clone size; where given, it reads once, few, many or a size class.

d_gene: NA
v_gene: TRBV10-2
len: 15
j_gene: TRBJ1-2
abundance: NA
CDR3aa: CASRWGGGRSDGYTF
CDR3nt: TGCGCCAGCAGATGGGGCGGGGGACGGTCGGATGGCTACACCTTC

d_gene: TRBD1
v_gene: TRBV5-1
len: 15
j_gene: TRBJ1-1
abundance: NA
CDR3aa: CASSFTGTGTGEAFF
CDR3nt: TGCGCCAGCAGCTTTACCGGGACAGGGACGGGTGAAGCTTTCTTT

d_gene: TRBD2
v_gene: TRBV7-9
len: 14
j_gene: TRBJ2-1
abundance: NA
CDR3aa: CASSLSYRREGEFF
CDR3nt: TGTGCCAGCAGCTTGAGTTATCGCCGGGAGGGAGAGTTCTTC

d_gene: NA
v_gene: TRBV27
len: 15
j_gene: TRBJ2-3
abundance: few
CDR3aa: CASRRGGRGTDTQYF
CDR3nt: TGTGCCAGCCGTAGGGGGGGCCGGGGCACAGATACGCAGTATTTT

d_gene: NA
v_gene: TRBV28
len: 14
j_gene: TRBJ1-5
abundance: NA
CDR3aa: CASSDLRGYQPQHF
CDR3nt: TGTGCCAGCAGTGACCTTAGAGGCTATCAGCCCCAGCATTTT

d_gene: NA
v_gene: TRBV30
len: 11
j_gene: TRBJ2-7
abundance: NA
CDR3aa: CAWSVLAEQYF
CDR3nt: TGTGCCTGGAGTGTCCTAGCCGAGCAGTACTTC

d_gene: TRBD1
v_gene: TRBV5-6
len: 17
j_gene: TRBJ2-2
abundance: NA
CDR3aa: CASSNPGGLGPTGELFF
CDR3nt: TGTGCCAGCAGCAACCCAGGGGGCCTAGGTCCCACCGGGGAGCTGTTTTTT

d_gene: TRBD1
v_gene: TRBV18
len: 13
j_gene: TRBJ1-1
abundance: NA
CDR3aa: CASRQGSGTEAFF
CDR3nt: TGTGCCAGCCGACAGGGCTCGGGCACTGAAGCTTTCTTT

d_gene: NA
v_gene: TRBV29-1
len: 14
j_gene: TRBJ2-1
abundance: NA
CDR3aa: CSVGDSNRYNEQFF
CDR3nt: TGCAGCGTGGGTGACAGTAATCGCTACAATGAGCAGTTCTTC

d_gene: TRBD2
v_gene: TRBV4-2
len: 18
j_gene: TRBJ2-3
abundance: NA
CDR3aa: CASSQVTSGRAFTDTQYF
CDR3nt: TGTGCCAGCAGCCAAGTCACTAGCGGGAGGGCCTTTACAGATACGCAGTATTTT

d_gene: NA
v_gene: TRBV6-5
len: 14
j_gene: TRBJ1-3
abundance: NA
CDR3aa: CASSGGGSGNTIYF
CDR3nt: TGTGCCAGCAGCGGGGGAGGGTCTGGAAACACCATATATTTT

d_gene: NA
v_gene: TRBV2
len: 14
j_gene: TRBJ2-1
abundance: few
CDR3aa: CASTLGAAYNEQFF
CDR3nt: TGTGCCAGCACCCTAGGGGCGGCTTACAATGAGCAGTTCTTC

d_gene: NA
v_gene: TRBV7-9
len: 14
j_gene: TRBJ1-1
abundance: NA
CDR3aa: CASSRGGSNTEAFF
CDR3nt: TGTGCCAGCAGCCGAGGGGGATCGAACACTGAAGCTTTCTTT

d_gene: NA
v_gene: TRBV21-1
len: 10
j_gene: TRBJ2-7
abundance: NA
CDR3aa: CASSSGEQYF
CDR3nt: TGTGCCAGCAGTTCCGGGGAGCAGTACTTC

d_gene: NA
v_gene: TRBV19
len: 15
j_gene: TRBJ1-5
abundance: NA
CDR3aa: CASRAGVNGNQPQHF
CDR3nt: TGTGCCTCGCGCGCAGGGGTGAATGGCAATCAGCCCCAGCATTTT

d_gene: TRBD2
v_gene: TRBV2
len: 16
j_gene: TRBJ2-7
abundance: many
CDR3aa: CARWGGERGGSYEQYF
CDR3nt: TGTGCCCGCTGGGGGGGGGAACGGGGGGGCTCCTACGAGCAGTACTTC

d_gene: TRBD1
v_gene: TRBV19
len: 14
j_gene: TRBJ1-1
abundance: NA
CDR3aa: CASTKPGQGAGAFF
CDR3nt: TGTGCCAGTACAAAACCGGGACAGGGGGCTGGAGCTTTCTTT

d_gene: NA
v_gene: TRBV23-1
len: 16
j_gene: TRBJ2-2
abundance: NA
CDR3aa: CASRHAGSRHTGELFF
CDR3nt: TGCGCCAGCAGACATGCCGGGAGTCGGCACACCGGGGAGCTGTTTTTT

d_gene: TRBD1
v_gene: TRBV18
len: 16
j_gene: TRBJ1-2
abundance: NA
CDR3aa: CASSPGQGPMDYGYTF
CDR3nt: TGTGCCAGCTCACCCGGACAGGGGCCGATGGACTATGGCTACACCTTC

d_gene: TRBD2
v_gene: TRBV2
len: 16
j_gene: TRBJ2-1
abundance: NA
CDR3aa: CASSWDAGGTSYEQFF
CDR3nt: TGTGCCAGCAGTTGGGACGCGGGAGGTACGTCTTATGAGCAGTTCTTC

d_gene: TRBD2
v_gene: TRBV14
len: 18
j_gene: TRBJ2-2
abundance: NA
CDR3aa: CASSQGQGLAGVAGELFF
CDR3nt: TGTGCCAGCAGCCAAGGACAGGGACTAGCGGGAGTGGCCGGGGAGCTGTTTTTT

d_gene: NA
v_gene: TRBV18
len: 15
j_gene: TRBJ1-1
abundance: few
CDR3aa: CASSPPARRNTEAFF
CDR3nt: TGTGCCAGCTCACCACCCGCGAGGCGGAACACTGAAGCTTTCTTT

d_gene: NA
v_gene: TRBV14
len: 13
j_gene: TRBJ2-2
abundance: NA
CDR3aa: CASSILGIGELFF
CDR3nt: TGTGCCAGCAGTATACTAGGAATCGGGGAGCTGTTTTTT

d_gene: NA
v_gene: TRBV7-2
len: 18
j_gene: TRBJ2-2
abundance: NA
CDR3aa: CASSPQGGTFANTGELFF
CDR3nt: TGTGCCAGCAGCCCGCAGGGCGGGACTTTCGCGAACACCGGGGAGCTGTTTTTT

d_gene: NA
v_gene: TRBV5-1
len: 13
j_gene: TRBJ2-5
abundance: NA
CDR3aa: CASSLIGGGPQYF
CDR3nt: TGCGCCAGCAGCTTGATAGGGGGTGGTCCCCAGTACTTC

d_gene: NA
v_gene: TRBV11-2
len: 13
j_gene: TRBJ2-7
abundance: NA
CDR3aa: CASSSMTAYEQYF
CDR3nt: TGTGCCAGCAGCTCCATGACAGCCTACGAGCAGTACTTC

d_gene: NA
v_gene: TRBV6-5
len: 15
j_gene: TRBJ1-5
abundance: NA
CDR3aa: CASRKTGGPSQPQHF
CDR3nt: TGTGCCAGCAGAAAAACGGGAGGGCCTAGTCAGCCCCAGCATTTT

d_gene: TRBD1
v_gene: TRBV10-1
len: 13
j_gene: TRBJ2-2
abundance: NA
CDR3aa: CASRGQGVGELFF
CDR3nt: TGCGCCAGCAGGGGACAGGGGGTCGGGGAGCTGTTTTTT

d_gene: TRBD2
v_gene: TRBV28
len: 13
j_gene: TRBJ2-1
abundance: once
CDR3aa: CASTLAGYNEQFF
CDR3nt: TGTGCCAGCACCTTAGCGGGTTACAATGAGCAGTTCTTC

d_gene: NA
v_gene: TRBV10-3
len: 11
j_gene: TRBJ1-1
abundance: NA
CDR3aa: CAISESTEAFF
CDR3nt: TGTGCCATCAGTGAGTCGACAGAAGCTTTCTTT

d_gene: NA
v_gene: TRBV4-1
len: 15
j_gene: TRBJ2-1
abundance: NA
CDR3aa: CASSQEAGGYNEQFF
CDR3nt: TGCGCCAGCAGCCAAGAGGCAGGTGGGTACAATGAGCAGTTCTTC

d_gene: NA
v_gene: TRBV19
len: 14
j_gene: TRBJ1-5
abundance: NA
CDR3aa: CASNTRGGDQPQHF
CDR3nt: TGTGCCAGTAACACTAGGGGAGGGGATCAGCCCCAGCATTTT

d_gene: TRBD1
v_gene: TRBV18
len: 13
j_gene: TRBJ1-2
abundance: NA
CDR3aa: CASSPETGRGYTF
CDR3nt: TGTGCCAGCTCACCGGAGACAGGGCGAGGCTACACCTTC

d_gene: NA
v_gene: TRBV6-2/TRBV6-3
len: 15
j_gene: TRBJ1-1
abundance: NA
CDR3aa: CASSRTERPNTEAFF
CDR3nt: TGTGCCAGCAGCCGGACAGAGAGGCCAAACACTGAAGCTTTCTTT

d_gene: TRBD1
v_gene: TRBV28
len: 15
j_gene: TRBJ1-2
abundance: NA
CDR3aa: CASSLRPTGLDGYTF
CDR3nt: TGTGCCAGCAGTTTACGACCGACAGGGTTAGATGGCTACACCTTC

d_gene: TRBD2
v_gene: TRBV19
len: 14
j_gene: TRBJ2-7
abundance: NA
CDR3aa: CASSISSGSYEQYF
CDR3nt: TGTGCCAGTAGTATCTCTAGCGGCTCCTACGAGCAGTACTTC

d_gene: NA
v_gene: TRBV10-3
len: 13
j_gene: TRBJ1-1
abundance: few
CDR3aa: CAISDGVDTEAFF
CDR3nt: TGTGCCATCAGTGACGGAGTGGACACTGAAGCTTTCTTT

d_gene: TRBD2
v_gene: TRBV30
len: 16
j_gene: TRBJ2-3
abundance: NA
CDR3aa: CAWTLGLSGSTDTQYF
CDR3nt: TGTGCCTGGACCCTTGGGTTGAGCGGGAGTACAGATACGCAGTATTTT

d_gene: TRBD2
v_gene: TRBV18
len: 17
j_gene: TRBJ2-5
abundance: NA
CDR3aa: CASSPEGRSGRGETQYF
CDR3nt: TGTGCCAGCTCACCAGAGGGCCGGAGCGGGAGAGGAGAGACCCAGTACTTC

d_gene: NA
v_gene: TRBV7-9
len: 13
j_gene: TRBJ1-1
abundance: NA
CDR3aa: CASSLALNSEAFF
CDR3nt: TGTGCCAGCAGCTTAGCGCTAAATTCGGAAGCTTTCTTT

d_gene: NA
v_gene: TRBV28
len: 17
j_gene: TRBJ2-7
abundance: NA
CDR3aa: CASSPLYGATGAYEQYF
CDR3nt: TGTGCCAGCAGCCCCCTATATGGGGCGACGGGGGCCTACGAGCAGTACTTC